What follows are 29 T cell receptor beta chains derived from one specimen sequenced in a study of regulatory T cells in long-lasting Graves disease. Arm-PCR of CDR3 regions with iRepertoire HTBI primers generated TCR beta libraries. TCRdb re-called the multiplex PCR reads with MiXCR, one entry per CDR3 protein. The data hold about 470,000 distinct CDR3 sequences, with 20% to 25% observed a single time. Time point given: persistent/refractory GD, antithyroid drugs over 5 years with positive TRAb. Construction of the TCR library relied on RNA isolated from PBMCs. The sample here was peripheral blood mononuclear cells (PBMCs), taken when the disease was refractory, from a patient treated with antithyroid drugs. The receptors here all came from a female donor with Graves disease.

The gene calls are TRBV6-2 or TRBV6-3 and TRBJ1-1; D perhaps matches TRBD1 (6 bases). Germline values: CDR1 MNHEY, CDR2 SVGEGT. The CDR3 is 13 residues long. V lost 6 bases and J lost 4, with 12 bases in between. CDR3 sequence reads: CASRLDRSTEAFF. CDR3 DNA sequence: TGTGCCAGCAGACTCGACAGGAGCACTGAAGCTTTCTTT.

A few counts support this clonotype. The J gene is TRBJ1-2, the V gene TRBV27; 7 nucleotides match TRBD1. V lost 3 bases, J lost 6 bases, and 4 bases stayed unmatched. This CDR3 is 13 amino acids long. In germline, CDR1 is MNHEY, CDR2 SMNVEV (reference sequence). CDR3 coding DNA: TGTGCCAGCAGTTTTCCAGGGGGGAATGGCTACACCTTC. Amino acid sequence: CASSFPGGNGYTF.

This clonotype was recorded at least ten times. V is TRBV2 and J is TRBJ1-5; possible D gene TRBD1, 5 bases. Germline CDR1 SNHLY, CDR2 FYNNEI. The CDR3 consists of 15 residues. V was trimmed by 4 bases and J by 1 base, leaving 11 bases between them. CDR3 DNA sequence: TGTGCCAGCAGTGTTGGGCCAGGGAGCAATCAGCCCCAGCATTTT. It specifies CASSVGPGSNQPQHF.

This clonotype was observed at least ten times. The rearrangement uses TRBV12-3 or TRBV12-4 and TRBJ2-5, with D possibly TRBD2 on 6 matching bases. Between the trimmed V and J ends, which lost 6 bases and 5 bases, there was a span of 25 bases. The CDR3 spans 17 residues. The CDR3 protein is CASSQNPVGVRGETQYF. The CDR3 bases are TGTGCCAGCAGCCAAAACCCTGTCGGGGTTCGGGGGGAGACCCAGTACTTC.

The rearrangement uses TRBV14 and TRBJ2-3; D might be TRBD1 (7 bases). Trimming pared 6 bases from V and 6 bases from J, leaving 22 bases between. This CDR3 is built from 16 residues. From germline, CDR1 is SGHDN and CDR2 FVKESK. In DNA form, the CDR3 reads TGTGCCAGCAGGTCGGCGGGGACCTCAGGGGGGGATACGCAGTATTTT. Its protein product is CASRSAGTSGGDTQYF. Full variable domain (remainder filled in from reference TRBV14 and TRBJ2-3): EAGVTQFPSHSVIEKGQTVTLRCDPISGHDNLYWYRRVMGKEIKFLLHFVKESKQDESGMPNNRFLAERTGGTYSTLKVQPAELEDSGVYFCASRSAGTSGGDTQYFGPGTRLTVL.

V and J are TRBV6-2 or TRBV6-3 and TRBJ2-7; TRBD2 might be the D (5 bases). Trimming shortened V by 4 bases and J by 3 bases, and 16 bases separated the two germline ends. Germline CDR1 MNHEY, CDR2 SVGEGT. CDR3 length: 15 residues. The CDR3 nucleotides read TGTGCCAGCAGTTCGAAATGGACTGGATACTACGAGCAGTACTTC. Amino acid sequence: CASSSKWTGYYEQYF.

The rearrangement links TRBV13 to TRBJ2-3; tentatively, D is TRBD1 or TRBD2 (5 bases each). The CDR3 spans 14 residues. The V end was cut by 2 bases, the J end by 4 bases, with 10 bases between. CDR1 and CDR2 from the germline V gene are PRHDT and FYEKMQ (reference sequence). CDR3: CASSLRDGADTQYF. CDR3 DNA sequence: TGTGCCAGCAGCTTAAGGGACGGGGCAGATACGCAGTATTTT.

This chain connects TRBV19 to TRBJ2-1, with 9 bases identical to TRBD2. This CDR3 region has 15 residues. V shed 6 bases and J 6 bases; nucleotides not matched to a gene: 9. The germline V gene encodes CDR1 LNHDA and CDR2 SQIVND (reference sequence). The CDR3 is CASSQTSGTFNEQFF. The CDR3 region has the DNA TGTGCCAGTAGCCAGACTAGCGGTACGTTCAATGAGCAGTTCTTC. The complete variable domain, with remaining parts taken from reference TRBV19 and TRBJ2-1, reads DGGITQSPKYLFRKEGQNVTLSCEQNLNHDAMYWYRQDPGQGLRLIYYSQIVNDFQKGDIAEGYSVSREKKESFPLTVTSAQKNPTAFYLCASSQTSGTFNEQFFGPGTRLTVL.

The rearrangement links TRBV28 to TRBJ2-5, with 10 positions matching TRBD2. This CDR3 has 17 amino acids. Germline CDR1 reads MDHEN; CDR2 reads SYDVKM. V lost 6 bases to trimming and J lost 5 bases; unmatched junction nucleotides: 15. The CDR3 bases are TGTGCCAGCAGCTCCCAGGAGGCTAGCGGGAGTTTGGAGACCCAGTACTTC. It codes for CASSSQEASGSLETQYF.

This clonotype was observed at least ten times. CDR3 coding DNA: TGTGCCAGCAGTCGGATTAGGGGGCTAAGCACTGAAGCTTTCTTT. Its translation is CASSRIRGLSTEAFF. J is TRBJ1-1 and V is TRBV28; 7 bases line up with TRBD1. The CDR3 loop spans 15 amino acids. Germline CDR1 is MDHEN and CDR2 is SYDVKM. V gave up 5 bases and J gave up 4 bases; unmatched junction bases: 10.

Details on this clonotype: A much larger clone lies one base from this, so it may be a read error. In DNA form, the CDR3 reads TGTGTCAGCTCACCTCGCCCAGGGAGCTCCTACGAGCAGTACTTC. Its translation is CVSSPRPGSSYEQYF. V is TRBV18 and J is TRBJ2-7; D may correspond to TRBD1 or TRBD2 (5 bases each). In germline, CDR1 is KGHSH, CDR2 LQKENI. The CDR3 covers 15 residues.

This clonotype was recorded at least ten times. The rearrangement uses TRBV7-3 and TRBJ1-5, with D tentatively TRBD1 (6 bases). This CDR3 has 18 residues. Trimming pared 2 bases from V and 0 bases from J, leaving 17 bases between. Germline V gene sequence: CDR1 SGHTA, CDR2 FQGTGA. CDR3 in amino acids: CASSLSERQVHSNQPQHF. The DNA for the CDR3 is TGTGCCAGCAGCTTATCGGAAAGACAGGTCCATAGCAATCAGCCCCAGCATTTT.

This clonotype was counted only a few times. The J gene is TRBJ2-5, the V gene TRBV7-9; D gene uncertain. The CDR3 spans 13 residues. CDR1 SEHNR and CDR2 FQNEAQ come from the germline V gene (reference sequence). V was clipped by 5 bases and J by 4 bases, with 11 bases between them. Here the CDR3 reads CASSAPPPETQYF. For the CDR3, the DNA is TGTGCCAGCAGCGCCCCCCCCCCAGAGACCCAGTACTTC.

This clonotype appeared many times. The chain uses TRBV12-3 or TRBV12-4 and TRBJ1-2; 7 bases are a match to TRBD1. V lost 2 bases to trimming and J lost 6 bases; unmatched junction nucleotides: 6. This CDR3 comprises 14 residues. The CDR3, as DNA: TGTGCCAGCAGTTTATACCCAGGGGGGGATGGCTACACCTTC. As protein: CASSLYPGGDGYTF.

V gene TRBV28 combines with J gene TRBJ2-7; a possible D gene is TRBD2 (5 bases). Trimming took off 6 bases at V and 2 bases at J, with 20 bases between the two ends. The V gene's germline CDR1 is MDHEN and CDR2 SYDVKM. This CDR3 comprises 16 residues. The CDR3 region is CASSWEWLTHAYEQYF. The DNA for the CDR3 is TGTGCCAGCAGCTGGGAGTGGCTGACACATGCCTACGAGCAGTACTTC.

This clonotype has a count of ten or more. The chain couples TRBV28 to TRBJ2-2; a possible D gene is TRBD1 (6 bases). Germline CDR1 reads MDHEN; CDR2 reads SYDVKM. There are 15 residues in the CDR3. V was pared by 3 bases and J by 6 bases, with 14 bases between. Here the CDR3 reads CASSLPKGVAGELFF. The CDR3 DNA sequence: TGTGCCAGCAGTTTGCCAAAGGGGGTGGCCGGGGAGCTGTTTTTT.

This chain uses TRBV20-1 with TRBJ1-6; D is perhaps TRBD1 (6 bases). This CDR3 has 15 amino acids. The V gene lost 0 bases and the J gene lost 10 bases, with 16 bases spanning the gap. CDR1 and CDR2 from the germline V gene are DFQATT and SNEGSKA (reference sequence). The chain's CDR3 is CSARETGTLKSPLHF. DNA for the CDR3: TGCAGTGCTAGAGAAACAGGGACCCTAAAGTCACCCCTCCACTTT.

This clonotype has ten or more counts. The rearrangement links TRBV6-1 to TRBJ1-2; 9 nucleotides line up with TRBD1. The CDR3 extends over 16 amino acids. Germline V lookup: CDR1 MNHNS, CDR2 SASEGT. The V and J ends lost 2 bases and 8 bases, in that order; junction bases with no gene match: 12. In DNA, the CDR3 is TGTGCCAGCAGTGAACTCCTAACAGGGGGCCGAGGGGGCTACACCTTC. This codes for CASSELLTGGRGGYTF.

This clonotype was found many times. The V call is TRBV7-2, the J call TRBJ1-1; 9 nucleotides match TRBD1. The trim removed 1 base at V and 5 bases at J, leaving 14 bases unmatched. There are 18 residues in the CDR3. CDR1 SGHTA and CDR2 FQGNSA come from the germline V gene. The DNA for the CDR3 is TGTGCCAGCAGCTTAGGCCAACAGGGGGCGCCCAGAGGGACTGAAGCTTTCTTT. Residues: CASSLGQQGAPRGTEAFF.

This chain uses TRBV6-5 with TRBJ2-7, with TRBD2 as a possible D gene (5 bases). V was cut by 2 bases and J by 4 bases, with 15 bases left in between. CDR3 size: 15 residues. Germline-derived CDR1 and CDR2 are MNHEY and SVGAGI. The CDR3 bases are TGTGCCAGCAGTTACAGCGCGGGCGAGGCTTACGAGCAGTACTTC. Residues: CASSYSAGEAYEQYF.

The rearrangement joins TRBV5-4 to TRBJ2-3, with a weak D call TRBD2 (5 bases). The CDR3 extends over 13 amino acids. CDR1 and CDR2 from the germline V gene are SGHNT and YYREEE (reference sequence). V was cut by 0 bases and J by 5 bases, with 7 bases left in between. The CDR3 reads CASSLVGRDTQYF. Here the CDR3 DNA reads TGTGCCAGCAGCTTGGTAGGGAGAGATACGCAGTATTTT.

This clonotype was counted ten times or more. The chain carries TRBV5-5 and TRBJ1-1; 7 bases match TRBD1. V lost 3 bases to trimming and J lost 1 base; unmatched junction nucleotides: 6. The CDR3 contains 15 residues. The germline V gene encodes CDR1 SGHKS and CDR2 YYEKEE (reference sequence). This chain's CDR3 is CASSWPGTENTEAFF. In DNA form, the CDR3 reads TGTGCCAGCAGCTGGCCCGGGACAGAGAACACTGAAGCTTTCTTT.

This clonotype was picked up a small number of times. V and J are TRBV20-1 and TRBJ1-2; no reliable D call. In germline, CDR1 is DFQATT, CDR2 SNEGSKA (reference sequence). V gave up 0 bases and J gave up 6 bases, with 17 bases separating them. The CDR3 runs 15 residues. CDR3 protein: CSARDPLGEEDGYTF. CDR3 DNA: TGCAGTGCTAGAGATCCCCTGGGAGAGGAGGATGGCTACACCTTC.

Ten or more counts support this clonotype. The rearrangement joins TRBV6-1 to TRBJ1-2, with unresolved D. V was cut by 6 bases and J by 4 bases, with 24 bases left in between. The germline gives CDR1 MNHNS, CDR2 SASEGT. This CDR3 has 17 amino acids. The CDR3 DNA follows: TGTGCCAGCAGCCCCGAGAGGGTCCGGGTTCCGGTCTATGGCTACACCTTC. Protein: CASSPERVRVPVYGYTF.

The gene calls are TRBV5-5 and TRBJ2-7; tentative D call: TRBD1 (6 bases). The CDR3 totals 16 residues. The germline V gene has CDR1 SGHKS and CDR2 YYEKEE (reference sequence). Trimming left V 0 bases short and J 5 bases short, with 18 bases between. CDR3 bases: TGTGCCAGCAGCTTGGCCGGGACATCAATGGCCGACGAGCAGTACTTC. Its translation is CASSLAGTSMADEQYF.

J is TRBJ2-7 and V is TRBV6-1; 9 positions match TRBD1. V was clipped by 6 bases and J by 6 bases; unmatched bases: 9. The CDR3 runs to 14 residues. The germline V gene has CDR1 MNHNS and CDR2 SASEGT. CDR3 amino acids: CASRSGTGRSEQYF. The CDR3 region has the DNA TGTGCCAGCAGGTCCGGGACAGGGAGATCCGAGCAGTACTTC.

J is TRBJ1-2 and V is TRBV28; D is possibly TRBD1 (5 bases). The CDR3 is 14 residues long. The germline V and J ends were trimmed by 6 bases and 2 bases, with 13 bases remaining between them. Germline V gene data show CDR1 as MDHEN and CDR2 as SYDVKM. Here the CDR3 reads CASRSPGLNYGYTF. The DNA of the CDR3 is TGTGCCAGCAGGTCACCGGGACTGAACTATGGCTACACCTTC.

This clonotype was recorded at least ten times. The chain joins TRBV30 to TRBJ1-1; no clear D gene. There are 13 residues in the CDR3. Trimming pared 0 bases from V and 4 bases from J, leaving 9 bases between. Germline-derived CDR1 and CDR2 are GTSNPN and SVGIG (reference sequence). CDR3 region: CAWSVHFPTEAFF. The CDR3 DNA follows: TGTGCCTGGAGTGTACATTTCCCCACTGAAGCTTTCTTT.

The J gene is TRBJ2-7, the V gene TRBV3-1, with D hard to call. This CDR3 comprises 14 residues. Trimming pared 4 bases from V and 2 bases from J, leaving 12 bases between. Germline CDR1 and CDR2: LGHDT and YNNKEL (reference sequence). This CDR3 reads CASSPEPKPYEQYF. In DNA, the CDR3 is TGTGCCAGCAGCCCGGAGCCTAAACCCTACGAGCAGTACTTC.